This passage covers 3 T cell receptor beta chains from one sample sequenced in a study of Graves' ophthalmopathy and Graves' hyperthyroidism. As the template, RNA transcripts were used to amplify TCR beta CDR3 regions. The library came from an HTBI-primed first-round RT-PCR and a second-round multiplex PCR. TCRdb re-derived calls from the multiplex PCR reads in MiXCR, one entry per CDR3 protein. The sample lists approximately 210,000 distinct CDR3 sequences, about 32% occurring once. The sequencing input was peripheral blood. The receptor source for this set is a man aged 50 to 59 with Graves' ophthalmopathy.

This chain links TRBV7-2 with TRBJ2-7; 7 bases agree with TRBD2. This CDR3 spans 15 amino acids. Looked up from germline, CDR1 is SGHTA and CDR2 is FQGNSA. The V gene end was trimmed by 5 bases and the J gene end by 7 bases; junction bases not matched to a gene: 14. The CDR3 protein is CASSLREVGVGEQYF. Written as DNA, the CDR3 is TGTGCCAGCAGCCTTCGGGAGGTAGGGGTCGGGGAGCAGTACTTC.

This clonotype has at least ten counts. The chain couples TRBV29-1 to TRBJ2-7; D is perhaps TRBD1 (5 bases). V was trimmed by 4 bases and J by 7 bases, leaving 17 bases between them. This CDR3 contains 13 residues. Germline V gene sequence: CDR1 SQVTM, CDR2 ANQGSEA. DNA for the CDR3: TGCAGCGTTGCCGTCAGGGTCTATGGGGAGCAGTACTTC. Translation gives CSVAVRVYGEQYF.

The sample holds many counts of this clonotype. The genes are TRBV12-3 or TRBV12-4 and TRBJ1-5; a weak D match, TRBD1 (6 bases). V was trimmed by 6 bases and J by 2 bases, leaving 14 bases between them. This CDR3 has 15 amino acids. The CDR3 is CASRSRGIGNQPQHF. CDR3 sequence (DNA): TGTGCCAGCAGGTCCAGGGGTATAGGCAATCAGCCCCAGCATTTT.